This TCR beta chain was sequenced during a study of blood T cell repertoires in COVID-19. The wider study: The study drew acute and convalescent COVID-19 samples from the United States, Italy and Spain. Sample material is recorded as cDNA or gDNA derived from T cells, B-cell-depleted T cells, or PBMCs.

CDR3 length: 16 residues. The germline gives CDR1 KGHSH, CDR2 LQKENI. The V gene end was trimmed by 2 bases and the J gene end by 3 bases; junction bases not matched to a gene: 8. Under the authors' procedure: The assay estimated nucleated cells by amplifying reference gene primers. The data were produced by immunoSEQ multiplex PCR, yet TCRdb's version contains in-frame clones alone and is incomplete. The V and J calls and clone size are taken from that table; D and trimming were inferred from the DNA. Of under 400,000 clones in the sample, 75% to 90% were seen once. Followed over time, Seattle patients had been enrolled while infection was active.

The sample taken for sequencing was peripheral blood. This TCR was sampled from a woman aged 25-40 years with COVID-19, enrolled during active disease. The chain couples TRBV18 to TRBJ1-1; TRBD1 matches at 8 bases. The CDR3 DNA reads as TGTGCCAGCTCACCAGTGGTGGCACAGGGGGACACTGAAGCTTTCTTT. Its translation is CASSPVVAQGDTEAFF. The entire variable domain, with the rest obtained from reference TRBV18 and TRBJ1-1, is as follows: NAGVMQNPRHLVRRRGQEARLRCSPMKGHSHVYWYRQLPEEGLKFMVYLQKENIIDESGMPKERFSAEFPKEGPSILRIQQVVRGDSAAYFCASSPVVAQGDTEAFFGQGTRLTVV.